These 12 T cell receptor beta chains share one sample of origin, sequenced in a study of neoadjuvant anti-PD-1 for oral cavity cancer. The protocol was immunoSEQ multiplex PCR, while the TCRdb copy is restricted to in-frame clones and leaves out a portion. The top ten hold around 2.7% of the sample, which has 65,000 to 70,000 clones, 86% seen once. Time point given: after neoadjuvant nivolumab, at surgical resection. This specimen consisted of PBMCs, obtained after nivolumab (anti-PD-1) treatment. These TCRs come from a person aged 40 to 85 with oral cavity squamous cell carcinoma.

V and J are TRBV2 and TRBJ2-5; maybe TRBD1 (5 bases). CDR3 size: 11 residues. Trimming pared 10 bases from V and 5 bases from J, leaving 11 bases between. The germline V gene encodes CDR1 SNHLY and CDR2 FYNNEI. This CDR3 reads CATSGWETQYF. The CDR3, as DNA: TGTGCCACGTCAGGGTGGGAGACCCAGTACTTC.

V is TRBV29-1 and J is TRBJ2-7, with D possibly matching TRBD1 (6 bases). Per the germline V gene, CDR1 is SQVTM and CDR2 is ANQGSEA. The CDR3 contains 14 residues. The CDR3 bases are TGCAGTGCTGGGGGCCCCTCGGCCTCCTACGAGCAGTACTTC. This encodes CSAGGPSASYEQYF.

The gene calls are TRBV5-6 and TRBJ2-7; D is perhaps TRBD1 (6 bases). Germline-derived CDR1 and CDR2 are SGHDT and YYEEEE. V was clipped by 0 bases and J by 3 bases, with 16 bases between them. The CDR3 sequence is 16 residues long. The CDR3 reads CASSLGLGQTIYEQYF. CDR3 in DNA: TGTGCCAGCAGCTTGGGGCTCGGACAGACAATCTACGAGCAGTACTTC.

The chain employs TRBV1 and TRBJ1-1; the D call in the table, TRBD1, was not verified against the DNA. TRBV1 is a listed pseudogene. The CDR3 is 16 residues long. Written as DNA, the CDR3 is TGCACCAGCAGCCATCACCCCCGCAGGGTGAACACTGAAGCTTTCTTT. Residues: CTSSHHPRRVNTEAFF.

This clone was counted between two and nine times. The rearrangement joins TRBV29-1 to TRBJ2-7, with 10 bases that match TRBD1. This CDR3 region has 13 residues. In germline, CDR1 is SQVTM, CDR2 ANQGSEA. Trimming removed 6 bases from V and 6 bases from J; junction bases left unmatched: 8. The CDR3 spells CSVRGQGFGEQYF. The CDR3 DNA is TGCAGCGTCCGGGGACAGGGGTTCGGCGAGCAGTACTTC.

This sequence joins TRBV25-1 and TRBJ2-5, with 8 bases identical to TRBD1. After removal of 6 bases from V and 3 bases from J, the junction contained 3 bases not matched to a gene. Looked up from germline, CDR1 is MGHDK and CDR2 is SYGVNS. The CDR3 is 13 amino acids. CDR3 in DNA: TGTGCCAGCAGCGCGGACAGGGAAGAGACCCAGTACTTC. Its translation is CASSADREETQYF.

The CDR3 DNA follows: TGTGCCAGCAGCCAAACTAGTATCAAGGAGACCCAGTACTTC. This encodes CASSQTSIKETQYF. The J gene is TRBJ2-5, the V gene TRBV7-6; perhaps TRBD2 as D (5 bases). Trimming removed 5 bases from V and 5 bases from J, with 15 bases in between. This CDR3 region has 14 residues. The V gene's germline CDR1 is SGHVS and CDR2 FNYEAQ. Using reference TRBV7-6 and TRBJ2-5 for the parts outside the CDR3, the full variable domain is GAGVSQSPRYKVTKRGQDVALRCDPISGHVSLYWYRQALGQGPEFLTYFNYEAQQDKSGLPNDRFSAERPEGSISTLTIQRTEQRDSAMYRCASSQTSIKETQYFGPGTRLLVL.

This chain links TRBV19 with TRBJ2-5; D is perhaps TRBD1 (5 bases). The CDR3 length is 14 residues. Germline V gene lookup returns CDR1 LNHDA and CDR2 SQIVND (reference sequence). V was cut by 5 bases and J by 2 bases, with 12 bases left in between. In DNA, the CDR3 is TGTGCCAGTAGTCCCAGGGTGGGGCAAGAGACCCAGTACTTC. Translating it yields CASSPRVGQETQYF.

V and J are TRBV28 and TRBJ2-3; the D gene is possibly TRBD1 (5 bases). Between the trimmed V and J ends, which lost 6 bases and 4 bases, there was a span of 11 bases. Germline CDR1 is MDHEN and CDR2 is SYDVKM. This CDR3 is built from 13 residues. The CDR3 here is CASSVWGADTQYF. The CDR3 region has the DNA TGTGCCAGCAGCGTCTGGGGCGCAGATACGCAGTATTTT.

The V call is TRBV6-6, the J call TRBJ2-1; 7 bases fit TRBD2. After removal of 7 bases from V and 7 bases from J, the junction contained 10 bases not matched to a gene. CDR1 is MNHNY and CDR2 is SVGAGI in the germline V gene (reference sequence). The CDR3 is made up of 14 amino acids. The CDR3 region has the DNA TGTGCCAGCAAGGAGGGCGGGAGCCAAAATGAGCAGTTCTTC. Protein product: CASKEGGSQNEQFF.

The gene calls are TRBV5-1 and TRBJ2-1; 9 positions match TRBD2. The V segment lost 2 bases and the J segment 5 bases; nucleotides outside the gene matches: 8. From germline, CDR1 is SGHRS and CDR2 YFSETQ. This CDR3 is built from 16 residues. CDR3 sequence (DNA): TGCGCCAGCAGCTTATTGGCGGGAGGGGGACACAATGAGCAGTTCTTC. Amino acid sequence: CASSLLAGGGHNEQFF.

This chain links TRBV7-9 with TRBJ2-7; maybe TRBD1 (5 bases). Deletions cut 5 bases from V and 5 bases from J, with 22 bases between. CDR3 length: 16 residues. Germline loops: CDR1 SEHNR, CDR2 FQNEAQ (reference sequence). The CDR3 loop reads CASSPRQFLQFDEQYF. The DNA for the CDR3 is TGTGCCAGCAGCCCAAGACAGTTCCTCCAATTCGACGAGCAGTACTTC.